This TCR beta chain was obtained from a study of T cell repertoires in cytomegalovirus infection (dated by TCRdb to between 2018 and 2020). For context, the study as a whole: Alongside well-studied HLA-B-restricted epitopes, the peptide stimulations were aimed at recently identified HLA-C-restricted CMV epitopes, whose presentation resists viral immunomodulation. The HLA type of each donor mattered for the analysis, because public TCR beta signatures pointed to carriage of CMV infection along with the matching HLA type.

Sequencing relied on an Illumina HiSeq 1500. TCRdb reworked the public reads: Q25 trimming with fastp, MiXCR clone assembly, productive beta chains retained. Merged by CDR3 protein, the rows form single entries marked with the most common genes and DNA. This sample lists about 52,000 distinct CDR3 sequences; roughly a fifth were detected once. Of the sample, roughly 78% falls within the top ten clones. Spanning cysteine to phenylalanine, the CDR3 consists of 16 amino acids. Kept here is only the CDR3 DNA, which spans 48 bases and is read in frame from base 1. Deletion took 10 bases off V and 0 bases off J, with a span of 16 bases between the germline ends. Study-level results and caveats: Cumulative frequency of public TCR beta family members discriminated carriers of CMV infection plus the relevant HLA type in this cohort and an independent 352-donor cohort. The ex vivo response was dominated by HLA-C-restricted CMV-specific TCR beta clonotypes, which also provided the single most frequent clonotype in two of eight donors.

The label giving this sample's treatment or condition can be read as: in vitro stimulation with specific CMV peptide epitopes to enrich CMV-specific T cells. Comments on this clonotype: Its antigen remains undetermined. The record has no base qualities; no much larger clone is one base away.

The V gene is TRBV12-3 or TRBV12-4 and the J gene is TRBJ2-6, with no confidently assigned D gene. This TCR was recovered from a human donor in good health (CMV status not recorded). Some clones in this sample may be carry-over from other donors' samples. Sequences were derived from CD8+ T cells from cultured PBMCs, sampled from culture after CMV antigen stimulation. For the CDR3, the sequence is CATQSIHRSGANVLTF. The base sequence is TGTGCCACCCAATCCATACACCGCTCTGGGGCCAACGTCCTGACTTTC.